This is a list of T cell receptor beta chains from one sample in a study of blood T cell repertoires in COVID-19. Produced via immunoSEQ multiplex PCR; TCRdb's table is partial and in-frame only. The sample lists roughly 36,000 clones; 85% to 95% were seen once. The sample comprised peripheral blood. These receptor sequences come from a man between 60 and 70 years old with active or convalescent COVID-19. Both conserved end residues are trimmed from each CDR3.

j_call v_call cdr3_aa
TRBJ1-2 TRBV6-6 ASRQGQNYGYT
TRBJ1-3 TRBV10-2 ASSPSRGLKNTIY
TRBJ1-1 TRBV11-1 ASSLTGKYTEAF
TRBJ2-6 TRBV7-6 ASSPLPGGESGANVLT
TRBJ2-2 TRBV5-1 ASSLGQIVNTGELF
TRBJ2-7 TRBV9 ASSVGLAVTYEQY
TRBJ1-2 TRBV20-1 SASHREVRGYT
TRBJ2-7 TRBV15 ATSRDNRDINYEQY
TRBJ2-7 TRBV4-3 ASSQDFGRGTSGSYEQY
TRBJ1-1 TRBV18 ASSVDTEAF
TRBJ1-1 TRBV19 ASSIVGGGVTEAF